Here is one T cell receptor beta chain with its context. What it binds is unknown. Treatment specified: oral pan-JAK inhibitor, 5-10 mg twice daily. The data derive from a study of CD8+ T cells in alopecia areata. Whole-study results and caveats: Amid tofacitinib therapy, many expanded lesional clones stayed present in scalp and blood. Administration of tofacitinib significantly diminished scalp clonality and expanded CD8+ clones within the top 100.

Germline V lookup: CDR1 SQVTM, CDR2 ANQGSEA. The CDR3 consists of 14 residues. Deletions cut 3 bases from V and 0 bases from J, with 11 bases between. Following extraction, RNA underwent reverse transcription to cDNA, which served as the sequencing template. Measured with immunoSEQ multiplex PCR; TCRdb has only the in-frame clones, and not every one. The sample holds roughly 180,000 clones; around 60% are singletons and the top ten take 3% to 4%. This clonotype was sampled from a human donor with alopecia areata. The rearrangement links TRBV29-1 to TRBJ1-1; D remains ambiguous. The sequences come from CD4+ T cells sorted from blood, collected at week 4, from a patient treated with tofacitinib. The CDR3 coding sequence is TGCAGCGTTGAGCTACTTGTCATGAACACTGAAGCTTTCTTT. This codes for CSVELLVMNTEAFF.